The rows below give T cell receptor beta chains drawn from one sample of a study of cytomegalovirus exposure and HLA in healthy donors. Measured with immunoSEQ multiplex PCR; TCRdb has only the in-frame clones, and not every one. The sample holds under 200,000 clones, around 80% seen once. The sequencing input was PBMCs. All receptors come from a man aged 40-49 years in good health and CMV-seronegative. CDR3s include the opening cysteine and the closing phenylalanine or tryptophan. Each record gives: D gene, J gene, clone size, V gene, CDR3 DNA, CDR3 protein. A D gene is named only where the DNA matches it firmly. Clone size is stated in some rows and not others, as once, few, many or a class when expanded.

d_call: NA
j_call: TRBJ1-2
clone_size: NA
v_call: TRBV5-6
cdr3_nt: TGTGCCAGCAGCTTGGACAGGCTTAACTATGGCTACACCTTC
cdr3_aa: CASSLDRLNYGYTF

d_call: TRBD2
j_call: TRBJ2-5
clone_size: once
v_call: TRBV5-3
cdr3_nt: TGTGCCAGAAGTTTCGGGACTAGCGGAGAGACCCAGTACTTC
cdr3_aa: CARSFGTSGETQYF

d_call: NA
j_call: TRBJ2-5
clone_size: NA
v_call: TRBV7-6
cdr3_nt: TGTGCCAGCAGCTTAGAATGGATGGCCGGGGAGACCCAGTACTTC
cdr3_aa: CASSLEWMAGETQYF

d_call: TRBD1
j_call: TRBJ2-1
clone_size: NA
v_call: TRBV27
cdr3_nt: TGTGCCAGCAGTACCGATGGGACAGGGGGCTACAATGAGCAGTTCTTC
cdr3_aa: CASSTDGTGGYNEQFF

d_call: TRBD2
j_call: TRBJ2-1
clone_size: NA
v_call: TRBV9
cdr3_nt: TGTGCCAGCAGCTCGGGGACTAGCAGGAACAATGAGCAGTTCTTC
cdr3_aa: CASSSGTSRNNEQFF

d_call: TRBD1
j_call: TRBJ2-3
clone_size: NA
v_call: TRBV18
cdr3_nt: TGTGCCAGCTCACCCGAGACAGGGGATACGCAGTATTTT
cdr3_aa: CASSPETGDTQYF

d_call: TRBD2
j_call: TRBJ2-3
clone_size: NA
v_call: TRBV19
cdr3_nt: TGTGCCAGTACCCCCCCCGGGGGGGCTACCAGCACAGATACGCAGTATTTT
cdr3_aa: CASTPPGGATSTDTQYF

d_call: NA
j_call: TRBJ2-3
clone_size: NA
v_call: TRBV6-5
cdr3_nt: TGTGCCAGCCCCCCCGCCGATAGTCCAGATACGCAGTATTTT
cdr3_aa: CASPPADSPDTQYF

d_call: TRBD1
j_call: TRBJ2-7
clone_size: NA
v_call: TRBV29-1
cdr3_nt: TGCAGCGTTGAACGGGACAGGGGGGAGCAGTACTTC
cdr3_aa: CSVERDRGEQYF

d_call: TRBD1
j_call: TRBJ1-2
clone_size: NA
v_call: TRBV19
cdr3_nt: TGTGCCAGTAGTATACCCTGGACAGGTAATGGCTACACCTTC
cdr3_aa: CASSIPWTGNGYTF

d_call: NA
j_call: TRBJ1-1
clone_size: NA
v_call: TRBV14
cdr3_nt: TGTGCCAGCAGCCAACAGACAGGTAGGGGGACTGAAGCTTTCTTT
cdr3_aa: CASSQQTGRGTEAFF

d_call: NA
j_call: TRBJ2-1
clone_size: NA
v_call: TRBV5-6
cdr3_nt: TGTGCCAGCAGCTTGGACGGGAACCCCTACAATGAGCAGTTCTTC
cdr3_aa: CASSLDGNPYNEQFF

d_call: TRBD1
j_call: TRBJ2-7
clone_size: NA
v_call: TRBV5-1
cdr3_nt: TGCGCCAGCAGCTTGGGTGACAGGGAGAACGAGCAGTACTTC
cdr3_aa: CASSLGDRENEQYF

d_call: TRBD1
j_call: TRBJ2-1
clone_size: NA
v_call: TRBV7-6
cdr3_nt: TGTGCCAGCAGCTTAGATTTTGGACAGGGGATTGAGCAGTTCTTC
cdr3_aa: CASSLDFGQGIEQFF

d_call: NA
j_call: TRBJ1-1
clone_size: NA
v_call: TRBV18
cdr3_nt: TGTGCCAGCTCACCCCGGGAACAAAGAAAGGGGGACACTGAAGCTTTCTTT
cdr3_aa: CASSPREQRKGDTEAFF

d_call: TRBD2
j_call: TRBJ2-7
clone_size: NA
v_call: TRBV7-9
cdr3_nt: TGTGCCAGCAGCTCAGGAAGGAGCGGGAGAGACTACGAGCAGTACTTC
cdr3_aa: CASSSGRSGRDYEQYF

d_call: NA
j_call: TRBJ1-5
clone_size: NA
v_call: TRBV19
cdr3_nt: TGTGCCAGTAGTACTCACAGAACTAATCAGCCCCAGCATTTT
cdr3_aa: CASSTHRTNQPQHF

d_call: NA
j_call: TRBJ1-1
clone_size: NA
v_call: TRBV7-2
cdr3_nt: TGTGCCAGCAGCTTGATATTCGGCGTCACAGCCCCTGAAGCTTTCTTT
cdr3_aa: CASSLIFGVTAPEAFF

d_call: TRBD2
j_call: TRBJ2-7
clone_size: NA
v_call: TRBV7-9
cdr3_nt: TGTGCCAGCAGCAAACCCCCTCTAGCGGGGGGCACCTACGAGCGGTACTTC
cdr3_aa: CASSKPPLAGGTYERYF

d_call: NA
j_call: TRBJ1-2
clone_size: NA
v_call: TRBV10-2
cdr3_nt: TGCGCCAGCAGTGAGGATTCACAGGCCGGCTATGGCTACACCTTC
cdr3_aa: CASSEDSQAGYGYTF

d_call: NA
j_call: TRBJ2-7
clone_size: NA
v_call: TRBV7-3
cdr3_nt: TGTGCCAGCAGCTTAACGGGAGACGGAACCTACGAGCAGTACTTC
cdr3_aa: CASSLTGDGTYEQYF

d_call: NA
j_call: TRBJ1-3
clone_size: NA
v_call: TRBV9
cdr3_nt: TGTGCCAGCAGCGTAGACGGGGACTCTGGAAACACCATATATTTT
cdr3_aa: CASSVDGDSGNTIYF

d_call: NA
j_call: TRBJ1-2
clone_size: NA
v_call: TRBV5-6
cdr3_nt: TGTGCCAGCAGCTTTGGGGCCGATGAGGGCTACACCTTC
cdr3_aa: CASSFGADEGYTF

d_call: NA
j_call: TRBJ1-1
clone_size: once
v_call: TRBV18
cdr3_nt: TGTGCCAGCTCACCAACCGTGGACAGAACTCGGAACACTGAAGCTTTCTTT
cdr3_aa: CASSPTVDRTRNTEAFF